This is a list of T cell receptor beta chains from one sample in a study of T-cell reconstitution after alpha-beta-depleted transplantation in children. One entry per CDR3 protein results from TCRdb running MiXCR on the PCR reads. The table lists 250,000 to 400,000 distinct CDR3 sequences, approximately 23% of them singletons. The input for sequencing was PBMCs, mostly from graft donor cells, taken 180 days after TCRalphabeta/CD19-depleted stem cell transplant. The receptors stem from a male patient younger than 18 who had a stem cell transplant for acute lymphoblastic leukemia, so the T cells may come from the graft donor. The CDR3 runs from the conserved cysteine through the conserved F or W. D genes are given only for firm matches. The size entry is marked missing in some rows and otherwise reads once, few, many or a size class.

d_call,v_call,clone_size,j_call,cdr3_aa,cdr3_nt
TRBD1,TRBV5-1,few,TRBJ2-3,CASSWETGTLGTDTQYF,TGCGCCAGCAGCTGGGAGACAGGGACCCTTGGCACAGATACGCAGTATTTT
TRBD1,TRBV29-1,NA,TRBJ1-4,CSVLPGTGGEKLFF,TGCAGCGTTCTTCCCGGGACAGGGGGCGAAAAACTGTTTTTT
NA,TRBV12-3/TRBV12-4,few,TRBJ1-1,CASSFPVGQNTEAFF,TGTGCCAGCAGTTTTCCGGTGGGGCAGAACACTGAAGCTTTCTTT
TRBD1,TRBV6-5,NA,TRBJ2-2,CASSYWGTGFTGELFF,TGTGCCAGCAGTTACTGGGGGACAGGGTTCACCGGGGAGCTGTTTTTT
TRBD2,TRBV6-4,NA,TRBJ2-4,CASSDGIGWDREWTSGRNIQYF,TGTGCCAGCAGTGACGGTATAGGTTGGGACAGGGAATGGACTAGCGGGAGAAACATTCAGTACTTC
NA,TRBV18,few,TRBJ1-1,CASSPHERATEAFF,TGTGCCAGCTCACCACACGAACGGGCCACCGAAGCTTTCTTT
TRBD2,TRBV5-1,many,TRBJ2-1,CASSLLAGVYNEQFF,TGTGCAAGCAGTTTATTAGCGGGAGTCTACAATGAGCAGTTCTTC
TRBD2,TRBV9,NA,TRBJ2-2,CASSDGTSGANTGELFF,TGTGCCAGCAGCGACGGGACTAGCGGGGCGAACACCGGGGAGCTGTTTTTT
TRBD1,TRBV20-1,NA,TRBJ2-4,CSAARDRDDKNIQYF,TGCAGTGCTGCGCGGGACAGGGATGACAAAAACATTCAGTACTTC
TRBD1,TRBV5-1,many,TRBJ2-4,CASSLDRGLGAKNIQYF,TGCGCCAGCAGCTTGGATAGGGGGCTTGGAGCCAAAAACATTCAGTACTTC
TRBD1,TRBV7-4,NA,TRBJ2-7,CASSTRQGYEQYF,TGTGCCAGCAGCACCAGACAGGGCTACGAGCAGTACTTC
TRBD1,TRBV4-2,few,TRBJ2-7,CASSLFPGQGGYEQYF,TGTGCCAGCAGCCTATTCCCGGGACAGGGAGGTTACGAGCAGTACTTC
NA,TRBV24-1,NA,TRBJ2-1,CATSGYNEQFF,TGTGCCACCAGTGGGTACAATGAGCAGTTCTTC
NA,TRBV7-9,NA,TRBJ1-4,CASDRLGEKLFF,TGTGCCAGCGACAGGTTAGGGGAAAAACTGTTTTTT
NA,TRBV20-1,few,TRBJ1-3,CSARRGSGNTIYF,TGCAGTGCCAGACGGGGCTCTGGAAACACCATATATTTT
NA,TRBV5-1,many,TRBJ1-2,CASSLGTPLYTF,TGCGCCAGCAGCTTGGGTACGCCTCTCTACACCTTC
NA,TRBV5-1,few,TRBJ2-7,CASSSQGAGPAYEQYF,TGCGCCAGCAGCTCGCAGGGTGCGGGTCCCGCCTACGAGCAGTACTTC
TRBD2,TRBV2,NA,TRBJ2-5,CASSGSLAVEETQYF,TGTGCCAGCAGTGGTAGTCTAGCGGTAGAAGAGACCCAGTACTTC
TRBD2,TRBV3-1,NA,TRBJ2-1,CASSQGASGDNEQFF,TGTGCCAGCAGCCAAGGTGCTAGCGGAGACAATGAGCAGTTCTTC
NA,TRBV7-4,NA,TRBJ1-6,CASSRNRLRVHF,TGTGCCAGCAGCCGTAACCGACTAAGGGTCCACTTT
NA,TRBV5-1,NA,TRBJ1-2,CASSSDRLTIYGYTF,TGCGCCAGCAGCTCCGACAGACTAACCATCTATGGCTACACCTTC
NA,TRBV9,NA,TRBJ1-1,CASSVSPNTEAFF,TGTGCCAGCAGCGTGTCGCCGAACACTGAAGCTTTCTTT
NA,TRBV5-1,NA,TRBJ2-2,CASSPQGLKAGELFF,TGCGCCAGCAGCCCACAGGGTTTAAAGGCCGGGGAGCTGTTTTTT
TRBD2,TRBV9,many,TRBJ2-7,CASSVEGGSSYEQYF,TGTGCCAGCAGCGTAGAGGGCGGGAGCTCCTACGAGCAGTACTTC
NA,TRBV14,NA,TRBJ2-5,CASSQAGGHGTQYF,TGTGCCAGCAGCCAAGCGGGGGGCCATGGGACCCAGTACTTC
TRBD2,TRBV5-1,NA,TRBJ2-1,CASSLALRERNEQFF,TGCGCCAGCAGCTTGGCTTTGCGGGAGAGAAATGAGCAGTTCTTC
NA,TRBV24-1,NA,TRBJ2-4,CATSDLRQLMAKNIQYF,TGTGCCACCAGTGATTTGAGACAACTAATGGCCAAAAACATTCAGTACTTC
NA,TRBV20-1,NA,TRBJ1-2,CSADRGGGYTF,TGCAGTGCTGACCGAGGGGGAGGCTACACCTTC
TRBD1,TRBV19,NA,TRBJ2-2,CASSTGQGSGMVVDTGELFF,TGTGCCAGTAGTACCGGACAGGGTAGCGGCATGGTAGTCGACACCGGGGAGCTGTTTTTT
NA,TRBV7-6,few,TRBJ2-2,CASSLVRKGTGELFF,TGTGCCAGCAGCTTAGTCAGGAAGGGCACCGGGGAGCTGTTTTTT
NA,TRBV6-1,NA,TRBJ2-7,CASTTSRGPGASRGYEQYF,TGTGCCAGCACCACCTCACGGGGGCCAGGGGCGTCACGGGGCTACGAGCAGTACTTC
NA,TRBV6-1,NA,TRBJ2-1,CATRPTNEQFF,TGTGCCACTCGCCCGACCAATGAGCAGTTCTTC
NA,TRBV7-8,once,TRBJ1-5,CASSLHRTSNQPQHF,TGTGCCAGCAGCCTCCACAGGACAAGCAATCAGCCCCAGCATTTT
NA,TRBV12-3/TRBV12-4,NA,TRBJ2-3,CASAPGGSPDTQYF,TGTGCCAGCGCACCCGGAGGGAGCCCAGATACGCAGTATTTT
TRBD1,TRBV7-8,NA,TRBJ2-7,CASSLNSATGAYEQYF,TGTGCCAGCAGCTTAAATTCTGCTACAGGGGCATACGAGCAGTACTTC